These T cell receptor beta chains were read from a single sample in a study of PD-1 blockade in classical Hodgkin lymphoma. Assay: immunoSEQ multiplex PCR; the TCRdb copy retains only in-frame clones and omits some. The sample comprises around 60,000 clones, roughly 91% of which are singletons, and 5.4% rests with the top ten. The sample in question was peripheral blood mononuclear cells (PBMCs), obtained before the second cycle of nivolumab. These TCRs come from a human donor with classical Hodgkin lymphoma. The CDR3 runs from the conserved cysteine through the conserved F or W. Each record gives: clone size, V gene, D gene, J gene, CDR3 protein, CDR3 DNA. D genes are given only for firm matches. Clone size is stated in some rows and not others, as once, few, many or a class when expanded.

clone size: few; V gene: TRBV7-9; D gene: -; J gene: TRBJ2-5; CDR3 protein: CASSLESQGTQYF; CDR3 DNA: TGTGCCAGCAGCTTAGAGTCCCAGGGGACCCAGTACTTC
clone size: -; V gene: TRBV6-6; D gene: -; J gene: TRBJ2-2; CDR3 protein: CASTDLPFPYTGELFF; CDR3 DNA: TGTGCCAGCACCGATCTCCCATTCCCCTACACCGGGGAGCTGTTTTTT
clone size: few; V gene: TRBV7-6; D gene: -; J gene: TRBJ1-5; CDR3 protein: CASSPHADTGPSNQPQHF; CDR3 DNA: TGTGCCAGCAGCCCACACGCCGATACAGGGCCGAGCAATCAGCCCCAGCATTTT
clone size: -; V gene: TRBV6-5; D gene: -; J gene: TRBJ1-5; CDR3 protein: CASSYSSAGPDQPQHF; CDR3 DNA: TGTGCCAGCAGTTACTCAAGCGCTGGACCAGATCAGCCCCAGCATTTT
clone size: once; V gene: TRBV5-1; D gene: TRBD1; J gene: TRBJ2-5; CDR3 protein: CASSVGQAPRGETQYF; CDR3 DNA: TGCGCCAGCAGCGTGGGACAGGCTCCAAGAGGGGAGACCCAGTACTTC
clone size: -; V gene: TRBV28; D gene: -; J gene: TRBJ1-3; CDR3 protein: CASSFGGAGNTIYF; CDR3 DNA: TGTGCCAGCAGTTTTGGAGGGGCTGGAAACACCATATATTTT
clone size: -; V gene: TRBV5-1; D gene: -; J gene: TRBJ1-1; CDR3 protein: CASSLGESTEAFF; CDR3 DNA: TGCGCCAGCAGCTTGGGGGAAAGCACTGAAGCTTTCTTT
clone size: few; V gene: TRBV10-1; D gene: TRBD1; J gene: TRBJ1-1; CDR3 protein: CASACKGAHRHTEAFF; CDR3 DNA: TGCGCCAGTGCTTGTAAGGGGGCCCATCGGCACACTGAAGCTTTCTTT
clone size: once; V gene: TRBV6-5; D gene: -; J gene: TRBJ1-2; CDR3 protein: CASSPGRNYGYTF; CDR3 DNA: TGTGCCAGCAGCCCGGGACGGAACTATGGCTACACCTTC
clone size: -; V gene: TRBV29-1; D gene: -; J gene: TRBJ1-1; CDR3 protein: CSVYDPVQGGTEAFF; CDR3 DNA: TGCAGCGTTTATGATCCCGTTCAGGGAGGGACTGAAGCTTTCTTT
clone size: -; V gene: TRBV19; D gene: TRBD2; J gene: TRBJ2-7; CDR3 protein: CASRRGGYSYEQYF; CDR3 DNA: TGTGCCAGTAGAAGGGGAGGGTACTCCTACGAGCAGTACTTC
clone size: -; V gene: TRBV7-9; D gene: -; J gene: TRBJ2-5; CDR3 protein: CASSLGRQLQETQYF; CDR3 DNA: TGTGCCAGCAGCTTAGGGAGACAGCTTCAAGAGACCCAGTACTTC
clone size: -; V gene: TRBV28; D gene: -; J gene: TRBJ1-2; CDR3 protein: CASSLGYSLYGYTF; CDR3 DNA: TGTGCCAGCAGTCTGGGGTACAGCCTCTATGGCTACACCTTC
clone size: -; V gene: TRBV5-1; D gene: -; J gene: TRBJ1-2; CDR3 protein: CASSWDGIYGYTF; CDR3 DNA: TGCGCCAGCAGCTGGGACGGGATCTATGGCTACACCTTC
clone size: -; V gene: TRBV10-1; D gene: -; J gene: TRBJ1-5; CDR3 protein: CASTESEGSNQPQHF; CDR3 DNA: TGCGCCAGCACTGAGTCAGAGGGTAGCAATCAGCCCCAGCATTTT
clone size: -; V gene: TRBV7-9; D gene: -; J gene: TRBJ1-1; CDR3 protein: CASSSIYGTPQAFF; CDR3 DNA: TGTGCCAGCAGCTCAATTTACGGTACCCCTCAAGCTTTCTTT
clone size: few; V gene: TRBV5-1; D gene: -; J gene: TRBJ2-7; CDR3 protein: CASSSGGTYEQYF; CDR3 DNA: TGCGCCAGCAGCTCGGGCGGTACCTACGAGCAGTACTTC
clone size: once; V gene: TRBV5-1; D gene: -; J gene: TRBJ1-1; CDR3 protein: CASSLEAVLNTEAFF; CDR3 DNA: TGCGCCAGCAGCTTGGAGGCGGTTCTGAACACTGAAGCTTTCTTT
clone size: -; V gene: TRBV5-5; D gene: -; J gene: TRBJ2-7; CDR3 protein: CASIQGYEQYF; CDR3 DNA: TGTGCCAGCATACAGGGCTACGAGCAGTACTTC
clone size: few; V gene: TRBV6-5; D gene: -; J gene: TRBJ1-4; CDR3 protein: CASRVGGTNEKLFF; CDR3 DNA: TGTGCCAGCAGGGTAGGGGGAACTAATGAAAAACTGTTTTTT
clone size: -; V gene: TRBV28; D gene: -; J gene: TRBJ1-2; CDR3 protein: CASRPEAGPYGYTF; CDR3 DNA: TGTGCCAGCAGACCCGAGGCCGGACCCTATGGCTACACCTTC
clone size: -; V gene: TRBV5-1; D gene: -; J gene: TRBJ2-2; CDR3 protein: CASSTGPWADTGELFF; CDR3 DNA: TGCGCCAGCAGCACGGGCCCATGGGCGGACACCGGGGAGCTGTTTTTT
clone size: -; V gene: TRBV5-4; D gene: TRBD1; J gene: TRBJ1-6; CDR3 protein: CASSSSRDRGNSPLHF; CDR3 DNA: TGTGCCAGCAGCTCCTCCCGGGACAGGGGGAACTCACCCCTCCACTTT
clone size: once; V gene: TRBV6-1; D gene: -; J gene: TRBJ2-4; CDR3 protein: CASSEWGRGRTIQYF; CDR3 DNA: TGTGCCAGCAGTGAATGGGGCAGGGGGAGGACCATTCAGTACTTC
clone size: few; V gene: TRBV5-1; D gene: TRBD2; J gene: TRBJ2-6; CDR3 protein: CASSASGSGANVLTF; CDR3 DNA: TGCGCCAGCAGCGCTAGCGGCTCTGGGGCCAACGTCCTGACTTTC
clone size: -; V gene: TRBV5-1; D gene: TRBD1; J gene: TRBJ2-7; CDR3 protein: CASSLDLTGGGYEQYF; CDR3 DNA: TGCGCCAGCAGCTTGGACCTGACAGGGGGAGGGTACGAGCAGTACTTC
clone size: few; V gene: TRBV27; D gene: TRBD1; J gene: TRBJ2-6; CDR3 protein: CASGSGGAGANVLTF; CDR3 DNA: TGTGCCAGCGGATCAGGGGGAGCTGGGGCCAACGTCCTGACTTTC
clone size: -; V gene: TRBV6-5; D gene: -; J gene: TRBJ1-5; CDR3 protein: CASSPGGNNQPQHF; CDR3 DNA: TGTGCCAGCAGTCCCGGGGGTAACAATCAGCCCCAGCATTTT
clone size: -; V gene: TRBV7-9; D gene: TRBD1; J gene: TRBJ2-7; CDR3 protein: CASSQQGAEQYF; CDR3 DNA: TGTGCCAGCAGCCAACAGGGGGCCGAGCAGTACTTC
clone size: -; V gene: TRBV19; D gene: TRBD1; J gene: TRBJ2-2; CDR3 protein: CASSGGQGATGELFF; CDR3 DNA: TGTGCCAGTTCAGGGGGACAGGGGGCAACCGGGGAGCTGTTTTTT
clone size: -; V gene: TRBV5-1; D gene: TRBD1; J gene: TRBJ2-2; CDR3 protein: CASWQTGGETGELFF; CDR3 DNA: TGCGCCAGCTGGCAAACAGGGGGCGAGACCGGGGAGCTGTTTTTT
clone size: -; V gene: TRBV7-8; D gene: -; J gene: TRBJ2-7; CDR3 protein: CASSLGARRYEQYF; CDR3 DNA: TGTGCCAGCAGCTTAGGAGCCAGAAGATACGAGCAGTACTTC
clone size: -; V gene: TRBV5-1; D gene: -; J gene: TRBJ1-4; CDR3 protein: CASSLVGRRATNEKLFF; CDR3 DNA: TGCGCCAGCAGCTTGGTGGGACGGCGGGCAACTAATGAAAAACTGTTTTTT
clone size: -; V gene: TRBV6-5; D gene: -; J gene: TRBJ2-5; CDR3 protein: CASRKTGLETQYF; CDR3 DNA: TGTGCCAGCAGAAAAACGGGACTAGAGACCCAGTACTTC
clone size: -; V gene: TRBV12-5; D gene: TRBD1; J gene: TRBJ2-7; CDR3 protein: CASGLVLGDRAYEQYF; CDR3 DNA: TGTGCTAGTGGTTTGGTACTCGGGGACAGAGCCTACGAGCAGTACTTC
clone size: once; V gene: TRBV15; D gene: TRBD2; J gene: TRBJ2-7; CDR3 protein: CATSRDHGGASYEQYF; CDR3 DNA: TGTGCCACCAGCAGAGATCACGGGGGGGCTTCCTACGAGCAGTACTTC
clone size: -; V gene: TRBV30; D gene: -; J gene: TRBJ1-5; CDR3 protein: CAWSSGAGNQPQHF; CDR3 DNA: TGTGCCTGGAGTTCCGGAGCCGGCAATCAGCCCCAGCATTTT
clone size: -; V gene: TRBV5-1; D gene: TRBD1; J gene: TRBJ1-2; CDR3 protein: CASGTGGDYGYTF; CDR3 DNA: TGCGCCAGCGGGACAGGGGGCGACTATGGCTACACCTTC
clone size: -; V gene: TRBV19; D gene: TRBD2; J gene: TRBJ2-4; CDR3 protein: CASRGGSLAKNIQYF; CDR3 DNA: TGTGCCAGTAGGGGGGGGTCCCTAGCCAAAAACATTCAGTACTTC
clone size: -; V gene: TRBV5-6; D gene: -; J gene: TRBJ1-2; CDR3 protein: CASSLAGDFNYGYTF; CDR3 DNA: TGTGCCAGCAGCTTGGCTGGGGACTTTAACTATGGCTACACCTTC
clone size: -; V gene: TRBV12-5; D gene: -; J gene: TRBJ2-2; CDR3 protein: CASGLDTGELFF; CDR3 DNA: TGTGCTAGTGGCCTAGACACCGGGGAGCTGTTTTTT
clone size: -; V gene: TRBV6-1; D gene: TRBD1; J gene: TRBJ2-7; CDR3 protein: CASRTRGDRFYEQYF; CDR3 DNA: TGTGCCAGCAGAACAAGGGGGGACAGGTTCTACGAGCAGTACTTC
clone size: -; V gene: TRBV5-1; D gene: TRBD2; J gene: TRBJ2-3; CDR3 protein: CASSPMGGADTQYF; CDR3 DNA: TGCGCCAGCAGCCCAATGGGGGGGGCAGATACGCAGTATTTT
clone size: -; V gene: TRBV6-6; D gene: -; J gene: TRBJ1-1; CDR3 protein: CASSYSTSRNTEAFF; CDR3 DNA: TGTGCCAGCAGTTACTCCACGTCAAGGAACACTGAAGCTTTCTTT
clone size: once; V gene: TRBV7-9; D gene: -; J gene: TRBJ2-2; CDR3 protein: CASSPRNTGELFF; CDR3 DNA: TGTGCCAGCAGCCCCCGGAACACCGGGGAGCTGTTTTTT
clone size: -; V gene: TRBV5-1; D gene: TRBD2; J gene: TRBJ2-7; CDR3 protein: CASHQTSGEYEQYF; CDR3 DNA: TGCGCCAGCCATCAGACTAGCGGAGAATACGAGCAGTACTTC
clone size: -; V gene: TRBV7-9; D gene: -; J gene: TRBJ2-5; CDR3 protein: CASSLNPQETQYF; CDR3 DNA: TGTGCCAGCAGCTTGAACCCCCAAGAGACCCAGTACTTC
clone size: -; V gene: TRBV4-1; D gene: -; J gene: TRBJ2-5; CDR3 protein: CASSQELPARLKETQYF; CDR3 DNA: TGCGCCAGCAGCCAAGAACTACCCGCCCGACTGAAGGAGACCCAGTACTTC
clone size: once; V gene: TRBV7-9; D gene: -; J gene: TRBJ1-2; CDR3 protein: CASSLRRNGYTF; CDR3 DNA: TGTGCCAGCAGCTTAAGGAGAAATGGCTACACCTTC
clone size: -; V gene: TRBV7-9; D gene: TRBD1; J gene: TRBJ1-2; CDR3 protein: CASSLTGAAYGYTF; CDR3 DNA: TGTGCCAGCAGCTTAACAGGGGCCGCCTATGGCTACACCTTC
clone size: -; V gene: TRBV12-5; D gene: TRBD1; J gene: TRBJ2-1; CDR3 protein: CASGLGTGGLNEQFF; CDR3 DNA: TGTGCTAGTGGTTTAGGGACAGGGGGCTTGAATGAGCAGTTCTTC
clone size: -; V gene: TRBV2; D gene: -; J gene: TRBJ2-1; CDR3 protein: CASRALWQFF; CDR3 DNA: TGTGCCAGCAGAGCCCTTTGGCAGTTCTTC
clone size: -; V gene: TRBV19; D gene: TRBD2; J gene: TRBJ2-7; CDR3 protein: CASSISALAGTTYEQYF; CDR3 DNA: TGTGCCAGTAGCATCTCCGCACTAGCGGGGACAACCTACGAGCAGTACTTC